The TCR beta chain under discussion was sequenced for a study of cytomegalovirus exposure and HLA in healthy donors. The V gene's germline CDR1 is SEHNR and CDR2 FQNEAQ (reference sequence). Germline trimming cut 4 bases from V and 6 bases from J; bases unmatched to any gene: 6. This CDR3 spans 16 amino acids. The PCR ran on 60 Vbeta and 13 Jbeta primers. Assay used: immunoSEQ multiplex PCR; TCRdb lists only in-frame clones, some missing. The sample carries approximately 220,000 clones, over 60% recorded once. The V gene is TRBV7-9, the J gene TRBJ2-2, with 12 bases matching TRBD1. This clonotype originated in a young man in good health and CMV-seronegative. Sequenced material: PBMCs. Here the CDR3 reads CASSSPGQGASGELFF. CDR3 DNA: TGTGCCAGCAGCTCCCCGGGACAGGGGGCTTCCGGGGAGCTGTTTTTT.